What follows are 30 T cell receptor beta chains derived from one specimen sequenced in a study of T cell responses to AZD1222 COVID-19 vaccine. Using immunoSEQ multiplex PCR, the repertoire was profiled, and TCRdb retains in-frame clones only, with some absent. The repertoire holds more than 85,000 clones, with 70% to 90% as singletons. Sequenced here: peripheral blood, sampled on day 0 of AZD1222 vaccination. The source of these receptors is an adult in good health.

In its sample, this clone was seen once. CDR3 protein: CAWSVGLGNTIYF. In DNA form, the CDR3 reads TGTGCCTGGAGTGTCGGACTCGGAAACACCATATATTTT. V is TRBV30 and J is TRBJ1-3; D is unresolved. CDR3 length: 13 amino acids. Germline-derived CDR1 and CDR2 are GTSNPN and SVGIG (reference sequence). The V end was cut by 0 bases, the J end by 4 bases, with 7 bases between.

The chain is built from TRBV5-1 and TRBJ2-3; the D is unclear. The CDR3 length is 14 residues. The germline V gene encodes CDR1 SGHRS and CDR2 YFSETQ. Trimming removed 0 bases from V and 4 bases from J, with 9 bases in between. DNA of the CDR3: TGCGCCAGCAGCTTGGCCGCCCCTCCAGATACGCAGTATTTT. This sequence encodes CASSLAAPPDTQYF.

J is TRBJ1-5 and V is TRBV28; TRBD1 is a possible D gene (5 bases). Trimming cost V 3 bases and J 9 bases, with 12 bases left between them. The CDR3 extends over 13 amino acids. Germline V gene lookup returns CDR1 MDHEN and CDR2 SYDVKM. The CDR3 sequence is CASSFYRQGPQHF. CDR3 coding DNA: TGTGCCAGCAGTTTCTACAGGCAGGGGCCCCAGCATTTT.

V and J are TRBV6-1 and TRBJ2-5; the match to TRBD2 covers 9 bases. This CDR3 is 17 amino acids long. Germline V gene lookup returns CDR1 MNHNS and CDR2 SASEGT. The J segment lost 2 bases and the V segment lost 1 base, leaving 8 bases of the junction unmatched. CDR3 sequence reads: CASSEGWRLAGQETQYF. The CDR3 DNA sequence: TGTGCCAGCAGTGAAGGATGGCGTCTAGCGGGGCAAGAGACCCAGTACTTC.

This clone appeared a few times. The V call is TRBV5-1, the J call TRBJ2-2; D perhaps matches TRBD1 (7 bases). The V gene's germline CDR1 is SGHRS and CDR2 YFSETQ. This CDR3 has 14 residues. V was clipped by 4 bases and J by 6 bases, with 13 bases between them. The CDR3 nucleotides read TGCGCCAGCAGCGCGGGACAGCCGGCCGGGGAGCTGTTTTTT. The encoded protein is CASSAGQPAGELFF. The full variable domain, its missing parts supplied by reference TRBV5-1 and TRBJ2-2, is KAGVTQTPRYLIKTRGQQVTLSCSPISGHRSVSWYQQTPGQGLQFLFEYFSETQRNKGNFPGRFSGRQFSNSRSEMNVSTLELGDSALYLCASSAGQPAGELFFGEGSRLTVL.

The chain couples TRBV6-5 to TRBJ1-1; the match to TRBD1 covers 7 bases. CDR1 and CDR2 from the germline V gene are MNHEY and SVGAGI. After removal of 10 bases from V and 1 base from J, the junction contained 12 bases not matched to a gene. The length of the CDR3 is 15 residues. CDR3 sequence reads: CATRSRDSQNTEAFF. The CDR3 nucleotides read TGTGCCACCAGATCCCGGGACAGCCAGAACACTGAAGCTTTCTTT.

The V call is TRBV3-1 (or the pseudogene TRBV3-2), the J call TRBJ2-1; a possible D gene is TRBD2 (6 bases). The CDR3 has 16 residues. Trimming shortened V by 1 base and J by 4 bases, and 14 bases separated the two germline ends. Germline CDR1 LGHDT, CDR2 YNNKEL (reference sequence). The CDR3 loop is CASSQVGGRSYNEQFF. DNA for the CDR3: TGTGCCAGCAGCCAAGTGGGAGGCCGGTCGTACAATGAGCAGTTCTTC.

The V call is TRBV5-1, the J call TRBJ2-2; weak D call: TRBD2 (5 bases). The CDR3 is 16 amino acids. Germline V gene data show CDR1 as SGHRS and CDR2 as YFSETQ. Trimming pared 0 bases from V and 2 bases from J, leaving 11 bases between. CDR3 loop: CASSLASPPNTGELFF. In DNA form, the CDR3 reads TGCGCCAGCAGCTTGGCTAGCCCCCCTAACACCGGGGAGCTGTTTTTT.

In this sample, this clone turned up once. The rearrangement links TRBV7-9 to TRBJ2-7, with D possibly being TRBD2 (6 bases). V shed 5 bases and J shed 3 bases, with 11 bases lying between them. This CDR3 contains 13 residues. Germline assignment: CDR1 SEHNR and CDR2 FQNEAQ (reference sequence). CDR3 DNA: TGTGCCAGCAGCCCGCGGGGCTTCTACGAGCAGTACTTC. Residues: CASSPRGFYEQYF.

The genes are TRBV19 and TRBJ2-7; 10 bases fit TRBD2. J gave up 5 bases and V 5 bases, and 6 bases lay outside the gene matches. Germline CDR1 and CDR2: LNHDA and SQIVND (reference sequence). The CDR3 is 14 amino acids. The CDR3 DNA is TGTGCCAGTAGTTCTAGCGGGGGAAGCCACGAGCAGTACTTC. Its translation is CASSSSGGSHEQYF.

V is TRBV7-3 and J is TRBJ1-2, with 7 bases aligning to TRBD1. Germline lookup yields CDR1 SGHTA and CDR2 FQGTGA. The CDR3 loop spans 17 amino acids. Germline trimming cut 5 bases from V and 5 bases from J; bases unmatched to any gene: 17. CDR3 protein: CASSPDGQARGVYGYTF. The CDR3 bases are TGTGCCAGCAGCCCAGACGGACAGGCCAGGGGGGTTTATGGCTACACCTTC.

The chain is built from TRBV7-3 and TRBJ2-3, with 7 bases aligning to TRBD2. V shed 5 bases, J shed 3 bases, and the junction held 5 bases outside the gene matches. Germline-derived CDR1 and CDR2 are SGHTA and FQGTGA. This CDR3 is 14 amino acids long. The CDR3 coding sequence is TGTGCCAGCAGCCTGGCGGGGGTTACAGATACGCAGTATTTT. Translating gives CASSLAGVTDTQYF.

This clone has just one count. The chain is built from TRBV30 and TRBJ2-1, with TRBD2 identical over 10 bases. The CDR3 contains 15 residues. V lost 4 bases to trimming and J lost 2 bases; unmatched junction nucleotides: 5. In germline, CDR1 is GTSNPN, CDR2 SVGIG (reference sequence). The CDR3 bases are TGTGCCTGGATTCCCGGACTAGCGGCCTACAATGAGCAGTTCTTC. This sequence encodes CAWIPGLAAYNEQFF. The full variable domain, with the rest looked up from reference TRBV30 and TRBJ2-1, is SQTIHQWPATLVQPVGSPLSLECTVEGTSNPNLYWYRQAAGRGLQLLFYSVGIGQISSEVPQNLSASRPQDRQFILSSKKLLLSDSGFYLCAWIPGLAAYNEQFFGPGTRLTVL.

The J gene is TRBJ2-7, the V gene TRBV5-4; D ambiguous. The germline V and J ends were trimmed by 7 bases and 6 bases, with 11 bases remaining between them. This CDR3 region has 11 residues. Germline CDR1 SGHNT, CDR2 YYREEE (reference sequence). The CDR3 DNA is TGTGCCAGCTCCCGACCCGGCGAGCAGTACTTC. Translated: CASSRPGEQYF.

This chain uses TRBV29-1 with TRBJ2-1; 7 positions match TRBD2. Trimming cost V 6 bases and J 6 bases; bases outside gene matches: 11. The CDR3 sequence is 14 residues long. Germline lookup yields CDR1 SQVTM and CDR2 ANQGSEA. The CDR3 nucleotides read TGCAGCGTGGGTTCCAGCGGGAATCTCAATGAGCAGTTCTTC. It codes for CSVGSSGNLNEQFF.

In its sample, this clone was seen once. The V and J genes are TRBV7-9 and TRBJ1-3; D might be TRBD1 (5 bases). Germline CDR1 is SEHNR and CDR2 is FQNEAQ (reference sequence). The CDR3 has 17 residues. V shed 0 bases and J shed 1 base, with 13 bases lying between them. As DNA, the CDR3 is TGTGCCAGCAGCTTAGCCGGACGGGGGTCTTCTGGAAACACCATATATTTT. The encoded protein is CASSLAGRGSSGNTIYF.

This clone was detected once. This chain uses TRBV7-2 with TRBJ1-5, with 8 bases fitting TRBD1. Germline CDR1 SGHTA, CDR2 FQGNSA. Trimming cost V 3 bases and J 4 bases; bases outside gene matches: 5. The CDR3 is made up of 15 amino acids. The CDR3 loop reads CASSFTGTGNQPQHF. The CDR3 coding sequence is TGTGCCAGCAGCTTCACCGGGACAGGTAATCAGCCCCAGCATTTT.

The gene calls are TRBV7-2 and TRBJ2-7, with 10 positions matching TRBD2. Trimming cost V 6 bases and J 1 base; bases outside gene matches: 3. There are 14 residues in the CDR3. Germline CDR1 SGHTA, CDR2 FQGNSA. CDR3 bases: TGTGCCAGCAGGCCACTAGCGGGGTCCTACGAGCAGTACTTC. Translating gives CASRPLAGSYEQYF.

The chain uses TRBV7-6 and TRBJ2-2; 7 bases fit TRBD1. This CDR3 comprises 15 residues. From germline, CDR1 is SGHVS and CDR2 FNYEAQ. V was pared by 5 bases and J by 1 base, with 4 bases of the junction left unmatched. The CDR3 nucleotides read TGTGCCAGCAGCCGAGGGACAGTGAACACCGGGGAGCTGTTTTTT. Its protein is CASSRGTVNTGELFF.

CDR3 sequence: CASSLELRQGHQPQHF. The CDR3 DNA follows: TGTGCCAGCAGCTTAGAACTTAGACAGGGACATCAGCCCCAGCATTTT. This sequence joins TRBV5-5 and TRBJ1-5; the match to TRBD1 covers 7 bases. The junction had 10 bases not matched to a gene; V was cut back by 2 bases and J by 5 bases. CDR1 and CDR2 (germline): SGHKS, YYEKEE (reference sequence). The CDR3 loop spans 16 amino acids.

For the CDR3, the DNA is TGTGCCAGCTCACTACGCTCCACAGATACGCAGTATTTT. Translation: CASSLRSTDTQYF. The V call is TRBV18, the J call TRBJ2-3; D is ambiguous. Germline V gives CDR1 KGHSH, CDR2 LQKENI. Trimming removed 4 bases at V and 2 bases at J, with 7 bases between. The length of the CDR3 is 13 residues.

The CDR3 reads CASSLGVSANTEAFF. For the CDR3, the DNA is TGTGCCAGCAGCTTAGGGGTTTCTGCGAACACTGAAGCTTTCTTT. The chain couples TRBV7-9 to TRBJ1-1; unclear D gene. CDR1 SEHNR and CDR2 FQNEAQ come from the germline V gene (reference sequence). CDR3 length: 15 residues. V lost 1 base, J lost 1 base, and 10 bases lay in between.

This clone has more than one count but fewer than ten. The gene calls are TRBV7-9 and TRBJ2-1, with a tentative D call TRBD2 (5 bases). CDR1 SEHNR and CDR2 FQNEAQ come from the germline V gene (reference sequence). CDR3 length: 15 residues. The V gene lost 4 bases and the J gene lost 6 bases, with 16 bases spanning the gap. CDR3 nucleotide sequence: TGTGCCAGCAGCTCCAGAATCGGGGTGTTCAATGAGCAGTTCTTC. It codes for CASSSRIGVFNEQFF. Based on the CDR3 plus reference TRBV7-9 and TRBJ2-1, the full variable domain is DTGVSQNPRHKITKRGQNVTFRCDPISEHNRLYWYRQTLGQGPEFLTYFQNEAQLEKSRLLSDRFSAERPKGSFSTLEIQRTEQGDSAMYLCASSSRIGVFNEQFFGPGTRLTVL.

The chain combines TRBV7-2 with TRBJ1-6; no reliable D call. CDR1 is SGHTA, CDR2 FQGNSA, per germline. V shed 1 base and J shed 7 bases, with 17 bases lying between them. The CDR3 has 17 amino acids. DNA of the CDR3: TGTGCCAGCAGCTTAGGAACAAACGCGGGGTGGAATTCACCCCTCCACTTT. Translated: CASSLGTNAGWNSPLHF.

This rearrangement joins TRBV11-2 to TRBJ2-1; D unclear. The CDR3 runs 13 residues. The V and J ends lost 0 bases and 9 bases respectively, with 9 bases between them. CDR1 and CDR2 (germline): SGHAT, FQNNGV. This chain's CDR3 is CASSLDHLGEQFF. CDR3 nucleotide sequence: TGTGCCAGCAGCTTAGATCATCTGGGTGAGCAGTTCTTC.

The V call is TRBV18, the J call TRBJ1-4; 7 bases match TRBD1. This CDR3 has 16 residues. In germline, CDR1 is KGHSH, CDR2 LQKENI. Trimming removed 0 bases from V and 6 bases from J; junction bases left unmatched: 7. The CDR3 DNA reads as TGTGCCAGCTCACCACCTAACAGGGGAGTGGATGAAAAACTGTTTTTT. Its protein product is CASSPPNRGVDEKLFF.

The rearrangement uses TRBV9 and TRBJ2-2, with D unclear. Trimming stripped 0 bases from V and 2 bases from J, with 14 bases between. Germline V gene data show CDR1 as SGDLS and CDR2 as YYNGEE. This CDR3 has 17 amino acids. The CDR3 sequence: CASSVDPGPVNTGELFF. CDR3 DNA sequence: TGTGCCAGCAGCGTAGACCCAGGTCCAGTAAACACCGGGGAGCTGTTTTTT.

This chain connects TRBV12-3 or TRBV12-4 to TRBJ1-2, with no clear D. CDR3 size: 13 residues. V was pared by 0 bases and J by 3 bases, with 5 bases between. This CDR3 is CASSLAPDYGYTF. CDR3 sequence (DNA): TGTGCCAGCAGTTTAGCGCCTGACTATGGCTACACCTTC.

The chain carries TRBV7-8 and TRBJ1-4, with no clear D. V lost 1 base and J 0 bases, leaving 3 bases between the germline ends. CDR3 length: 14 amino acids. Germline CDR1 SGHVS, CDR2 FQNEAQ. The CDR3 sequence: CASSLDATNEKLFF. CDR3 bases: TGTGCCAGCAGCTTAGATGCAACTAATGAAAAACTGTTTTTT.

This sequence joins TRBV6-5 and TRBJ1-4, with 8 bases lining up with TRBD1. V lost 0 bases to trimming and J lost 5 bases; unmatched junction nucleotides: 5. The CDR3 length is 16 residues. Germline V CDR1 and CDR2: MNHEY, SVGAGI. CDR3 sequence (DNA): TGTGCCAGCAGTTACTCGATAGGACAGGGCAATGAAAAACTGTTTTTT. Translation: CASSYSIGQGNEKLFF.